These 15 T cell receptor beta chains originate from one sample sequenced in a study of Ad26.COV2.S vaccination and SARS-CoV-2 variants. Treatment denoted: about 20 received Ad26.COV2.S at low or high dose, single or two shots; 5 received placebo; per-sample allocation not given. Each sample was drawn 63 days after the first injection (of vaccine or placebo). Profiling relied on immunoSEQ multiplex PCR, and the TCRdb table lists in-frame clones only, not all of them. The sample shows 300,000 to 400,000 clones, 88% of them seen only once. Here the sequenced sample was peripheral blood, taken in a trial of Ad26.COV2.S vaccine versus placebo. The source is a person between 18 and 59 years old who received the Ad26.COV2.S COVID-19 vaccine or a placebo.

V gene TRBV5-4 combines with J gene TRBJ2-5; TRBD1 aligns across 7 bases. The length of the CDR3 is 14 residues. Germline CDR1 SGHNT, CDR2 YYREEE (reference sequence). With V trimmed by 3 bases and J by 2 bases, 4 bases remained unmatched. The CDR3 DNA sequence: TGTGCCAGCAGCTCCGGGACAGCTCAAGAGACCCAGTACTTC. It encodes CASSSGTAQETQYF.

This chain links TRBV9 with TRBJ1-1; unclear D gene. Deletions cut 4 bases from V and 3 bases from J, with 13 bases between. The V gene's germline CDR1 is SGDLS and CDR2 YYNGEE. This CDR3 is built from 14 residues. The CDR3 DNA is TGTGCCAGCAGCTCCCGCGGGAGGGACACTGAAGCTTTCTTT. Translation gives CASSSRGRDTEAFF. The variable domain in full, completed from reference TRBV9 and TRBJ1-1, reads DSGVTQTPKHLITATGQRVTLRCSPRSGDLSVYWYQQSLDQGLQFLIQYYNGEERAKGNILERFSAQQFPDLHSELNLSSLELGDSALYFCASSSRGRDTEAFFGQGTRLTVV.

The chain combines TRBV30 with TRBJ2-5; D uncertain. Trimming took 2 bases from V and 1 from J, leaving 8 bases between them. Germline CDR1 GTSNPN, CDR2 SVGIG (reference sequence). The CDR3 sequence is 13 residues long. The CDR3 DNA reads TGTGCCTGGAGTACCGGAATCCAAGAGACCCAGTACTTC. Its protein product is CAWSTGIQETQYF.

The rearrangement joins TRBV7-3 to TRBJ1-1; TRBD1 is a possible D gene (6 bases). The V end was cut by 3 bases, the J end by 5 bases, with 13 bases between. The CDR3 loop spans 14 amino acids. Germline assignment: CDR1 SGHTA and CDR2 FQGTGA. The CDR3 loop is CASSLGARGTEAFF. As DNA, the CDR3 is TGTGCCAGCAGCTTGGGGGCGCGAGGAACTGAAGCTTTCTTT.

CDR3 sequence: CASSGTGGHNQPQHF. CDR3 bases: TGTGCCAGTAGTGGGACAGGGGGCCACAATCAGCCCCAGCATTTT. This chain links TRBV19 with TRBJ1-5; 12 bases map to TRBD1. Germline-derived CDR1 and CDR2 are LNHDA and SQIVND (reference sequence). The CDR3 is 15 amino acids. Losses at the gene ends were 5 bases for V and 3 bases for J; bases not matched to a gene: 2.

The chain uses TRBV6-1 and TRBJ1-4; perhaps TRBD1 as D (5 bases). V lost 4 bases to trimming and J lost 0 bases, with 18 bases between them. CDR1 is MNHNS, CDR2 SASEGT, per germline. This CDR3 region has 18 residues. The CDR3 DNA is TGTGCCAGCAGTGCTACCCAGTGGGGGGGGGCAACTAATGAAAAACTGTTTTTT. This encodes CASSATQWGGATNEKLFF.

The chain employs TRBV5-6 and TRBJ1-3, with D maybe TRBD1 (6 bases). Trimming removed 3 bases at V and 2 bases at J, with 12 bases between. This CDR3 comprises 15 residues. Looked up from germline, CDR1 is SGHDT and CDR2 is YYEEEE. The chain's CDR3 is CASSYTGFAGNTIYF. The CDR3 nucleotides are TGTGCCAGCAGCTACACAGGGTTCGCTGGAAACACCATATATTTT.

This clone has just one count. This chain joins TRBV9 and TRBJ2-7; 16 positions agree with TRBD2. In germline, CDR1 is SGDLS, CDR2 YYNGEE. There are 17 residues in the CDR3. V gave up 4 bases and J gave up 7 bases; unmatched junction bases: 11. The CDR3 loop reads CASSPSGTSGRAWEQYF. CDR3 nucleotides: TGTGCCAGCAGCCCCAGCGGGACTAGCGGGAGGGCCTGGGAGCAGTACTTC.

With regard to this clone: The same CDR3 also results from other DNA sequences found in this sample. The chain recombines TRBV7-2 with TRBJ2-2, with D uncertain. Trimming left V 1 base short and J 5 bases short, with 5 bases between. Germline lookup yields CDR1 SGHTA and CDR2 FQGNSA. This CDR3 spans 13 amino acids. In nucleotides, the CDR3 is TGTGCCAGCAGCTTAGGGGGTACCGGGGAGCTGTTTTTT. Its translation is CASSLGGTGELFF.

The chain carries TRBV27 and TRBJ1-1; 8 nucleotides match TRBD1. Germline V gene sequence: CDR1 MNHEY, CDR2 SMNVEV (reference sequence). The CDR3 loop spans 17 amino acids. Trimming removed 7 bases from V and 1 base from J; junction bases left unmatched: 14. The CDR3, as DNA: TGTGCCAGCAACCGGGGGCCAAGACAGGGGTGGAACACTGAAGCTTTCTTT. This encodes CASNRGPRQGWNTEAFF.

The V and J genes are TRBV7-2 and TRBJ1-4; D remains unclear. Trimming shortened V by 4 bases and J by 5 bases, and 5 bases separated the two germline ends. The CDR3 loop spans 12 amino acids. Looked up from germline, CDR1 is SGHTA and CDR2 is FQGNSA. CDR3 loop: CASSSPNEKLFF. The CDR3 DNA reads as TGTGCCAGCAGCTCCCCAAATGAAAAACTGTTTTTT.

The chain recombines TRBV30 with TRBJ1-4, with D unresolved. The CDR3 loop spans 12 amino acids. Germline V CDR1 and CDR2: GTSNPN, SVGIG (reference sequence). Trimming shortened V by 3 bases and J by 8 bases, and 10 bases separated the two germline ends. Here the CDR3 reads CAWRWDREKLFF. The CDR3 nucleotides read TGTGCCTGGAGATGGGATCGGGAAAAACTGTTTTTT.

This clone came up once. The V call is TRBV7-2, the J call TRBJ1-3; a weak D match, TRBD1 (6 bases). This CDR3 has 16 residues. Germline assignment: CDR1 SGHTA and CDR2 FQGNSA. V gave up 1 base and J gave up 4 bases, with 14 bases separating them. The DNA of the CDR3 is TGTGCCAGCAGCTTAGAGGGGGGTATAAGCGGAAACACCATATATTTT. It codes for CASSLEGGISGNTIYF.

In this sample, this clone turned up once. The chain combines TRBV10-3 with TRBJ1-2; perhaps TRBD1 as D (5 bases). Germline CDR1 is ENHRY and CDR2 is SYGVKD. This CDR3 is 13 amino acids long. V was pared by 10 bases and J by 3 bases, with 15 bases between. The CDR3 DNA is TGTGCCACCTCCAGCATGGGGGACTATGGCTACACCTTC. Encoded protein: CATSSMGDYGYTF.

The rearrangement joins TRBV3-1 (or the pseudogene TRBV3-2) to TRBJ2-2, with D maybe TRBD2 (5 bases). The CDR3 contains 15 residues. Trimming removed 3 bases at V and 6 bases at J, with 14 bases between. Germline CDR1 is LGHDT and CDR2 is YNNKEL (reference sequence). CDR3 residues: CASSQGGGFAGELFF. The CDR3, as DNA: TGTGCCAGCAGCCAGGGCGGCGGGTTCGCCGGGGAGCTGTTTTTT.